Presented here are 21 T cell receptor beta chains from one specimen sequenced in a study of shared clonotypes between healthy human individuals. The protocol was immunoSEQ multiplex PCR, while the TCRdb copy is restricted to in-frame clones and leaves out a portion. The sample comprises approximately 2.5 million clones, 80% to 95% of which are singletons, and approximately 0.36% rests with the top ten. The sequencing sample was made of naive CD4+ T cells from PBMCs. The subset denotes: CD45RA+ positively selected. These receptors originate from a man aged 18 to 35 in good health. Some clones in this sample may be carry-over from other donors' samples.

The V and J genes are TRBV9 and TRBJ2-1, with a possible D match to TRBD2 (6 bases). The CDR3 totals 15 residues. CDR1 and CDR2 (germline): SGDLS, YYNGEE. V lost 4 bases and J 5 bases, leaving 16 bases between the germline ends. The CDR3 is CASSTAPGVHNEQFF. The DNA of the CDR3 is TGTGCCAGCAGCACCGCCCCGGGAGTGCACAATGAGCAGTTCTTC.

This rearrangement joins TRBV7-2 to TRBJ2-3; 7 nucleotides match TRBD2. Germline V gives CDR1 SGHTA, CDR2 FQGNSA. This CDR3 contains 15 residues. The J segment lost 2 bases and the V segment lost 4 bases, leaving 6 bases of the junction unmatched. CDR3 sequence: CASSSQAGSTDTQYF. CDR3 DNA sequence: TGTGCCAGCAGCTCACAAGCGGGATCCACAGATACGCAGTATTTT.

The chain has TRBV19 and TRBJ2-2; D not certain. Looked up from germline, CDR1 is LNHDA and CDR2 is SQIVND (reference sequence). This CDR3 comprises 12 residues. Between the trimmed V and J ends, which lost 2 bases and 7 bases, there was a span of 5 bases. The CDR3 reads CASSIRNGELFF. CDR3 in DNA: TGTGCCAGTAGTATACGTAACGGGGAGCTGTTTTTT.

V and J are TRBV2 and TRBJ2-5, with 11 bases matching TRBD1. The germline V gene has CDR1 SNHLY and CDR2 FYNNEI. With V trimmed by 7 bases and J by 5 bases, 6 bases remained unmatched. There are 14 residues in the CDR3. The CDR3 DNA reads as TGTGCCAGCACCCGGGACAGGGGGAGGGAGACCCAGTACTTC. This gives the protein CASTRDRGRETQYF.

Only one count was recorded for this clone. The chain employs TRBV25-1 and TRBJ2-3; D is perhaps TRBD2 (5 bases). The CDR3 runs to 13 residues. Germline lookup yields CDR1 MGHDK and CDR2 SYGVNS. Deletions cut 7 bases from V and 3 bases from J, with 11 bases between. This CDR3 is CASTSGKTDTQYF. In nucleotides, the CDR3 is TGTGCCAGCACGTCCGGGAAAACAGATACGCAGTATTTT.

CDR3 in DNA: TGTGCCAGTAGGGCTCCGGAAAGGTCGGGTGGAAACACCATATATTTT. The encoded protein is CASRAPERSGGNTIYF. The chain combines TRBV19 with TRBJ1-3, with D hard to call. V was pared by 6 bases and J by 3 bases, with 18 bases between. The CDR3 extends over 16 amino acids. The germline gives CDR1 LNHDA, CDR2 SQIVND (reference sequence).

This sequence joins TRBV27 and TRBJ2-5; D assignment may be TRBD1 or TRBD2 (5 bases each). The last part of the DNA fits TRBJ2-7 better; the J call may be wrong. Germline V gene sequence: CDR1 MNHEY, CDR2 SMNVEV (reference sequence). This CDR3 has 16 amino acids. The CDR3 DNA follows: TGTGCCAGCAGTGGTTACTATGGGACGGGCTCCTACGAGCAGTACTTC. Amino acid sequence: CASSGYYGTGSYEQYF.

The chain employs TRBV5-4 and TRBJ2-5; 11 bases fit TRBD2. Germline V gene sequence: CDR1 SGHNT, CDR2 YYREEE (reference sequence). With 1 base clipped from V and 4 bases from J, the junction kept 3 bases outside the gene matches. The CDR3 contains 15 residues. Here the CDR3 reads CASSLTSGSGETQYF. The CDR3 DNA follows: TGTGCCAGCAGCTTGACTAGCGGGAGCGGAGAGACCCAGTACTTC. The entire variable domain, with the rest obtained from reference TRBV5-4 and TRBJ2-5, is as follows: ETGVTQSPTHLIKTRGQQVTLRCSSQSGHNTVSWYQQALGQGPQFIFQYYREEENGRGNFPPRFSGLQFPNYSSELNVNALELDDSALYLCASSLTSGSGETQYFGPGTRLLVL.

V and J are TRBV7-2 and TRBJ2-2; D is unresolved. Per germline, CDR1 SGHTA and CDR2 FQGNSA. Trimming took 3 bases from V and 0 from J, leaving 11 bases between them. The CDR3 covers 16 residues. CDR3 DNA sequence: TGTGCCAGCAGCTTTCTGGGGTCCCCGAACACCGGGGAGCTGTTTTTT. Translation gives CASSFLGSPNTGELFF.

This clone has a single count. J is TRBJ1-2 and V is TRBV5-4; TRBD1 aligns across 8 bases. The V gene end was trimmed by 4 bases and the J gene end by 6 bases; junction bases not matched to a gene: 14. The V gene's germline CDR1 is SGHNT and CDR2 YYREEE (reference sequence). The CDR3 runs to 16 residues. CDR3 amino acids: CASSQQGVSVVDGYTF. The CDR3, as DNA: TGTGCCAGCAGCCAACAGGGGGTCTCCGTAGTAGATGGCTACACCTTC.

CDR3 in amino acids: CASRLKDSPHQPQHF. The CDR3, as DNA: TGTGCCAGCAGACTTAAAGACAGTCCCCATCAGCCCCAGCATTTT. The chain couples TRBV6-1 to TRBJ1-5; D may be TRBD1 (5 bases). The CDR3 has 15 residues. CDR1 is MNHNS and CDR2 is SASEGT in the germline V gene. V lost 6 bases to trimming and J lost 5 bases, with 17 bases between them.

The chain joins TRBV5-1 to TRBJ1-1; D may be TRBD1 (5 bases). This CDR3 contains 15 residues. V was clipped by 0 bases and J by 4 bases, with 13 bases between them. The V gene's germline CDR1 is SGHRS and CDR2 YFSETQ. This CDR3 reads CASSLAPAGGTEAFF. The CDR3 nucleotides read TGCGCCAGCAGCTTGGCCCCGGCCGGGGGCACTGAAGCTTTCTTT.

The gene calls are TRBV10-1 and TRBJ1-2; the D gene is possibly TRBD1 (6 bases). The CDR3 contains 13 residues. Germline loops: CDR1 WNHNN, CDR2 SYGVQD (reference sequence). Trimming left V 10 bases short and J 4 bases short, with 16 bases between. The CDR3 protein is CAILTGKSYGYTF. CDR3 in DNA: TGCGCCATCCTCACAGGGAAAAGCTATGGCTACACCTTC.

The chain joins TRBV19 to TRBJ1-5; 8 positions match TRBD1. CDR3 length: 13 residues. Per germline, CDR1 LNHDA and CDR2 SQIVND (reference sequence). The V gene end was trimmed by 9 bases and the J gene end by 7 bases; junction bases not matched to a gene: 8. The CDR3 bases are TGTGCCAGCTCCAGGGGGCCCGGGCAGCCCCAGCATTTT. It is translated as CASSRGPGQPQHF.

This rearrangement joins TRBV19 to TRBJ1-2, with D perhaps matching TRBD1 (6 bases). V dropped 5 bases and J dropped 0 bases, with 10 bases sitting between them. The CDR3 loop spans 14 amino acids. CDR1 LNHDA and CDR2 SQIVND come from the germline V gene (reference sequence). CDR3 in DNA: TGTGCCAGTAGTTCCCGGACAGCTAACTATGGCTACACCTTC. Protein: CASSSRTANYGYTF.

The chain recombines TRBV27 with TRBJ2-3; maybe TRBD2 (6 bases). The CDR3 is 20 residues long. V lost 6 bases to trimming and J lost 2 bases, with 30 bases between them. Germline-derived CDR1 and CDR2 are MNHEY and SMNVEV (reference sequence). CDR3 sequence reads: CASSSRVGLHKGGHTDTQYF. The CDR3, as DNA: TGTGCCAGCAGCTCCCGTGTGGGACTGCACAAAGGAGGGCACACAGATACGCAGTATTTT.

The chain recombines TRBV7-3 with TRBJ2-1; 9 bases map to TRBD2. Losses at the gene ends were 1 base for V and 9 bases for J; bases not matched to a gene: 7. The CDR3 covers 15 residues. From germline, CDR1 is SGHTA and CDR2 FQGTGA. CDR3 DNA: TGTGCCAGCAGCTTAATCCTGGGAGCGGGAGGTGAGCAGTTCTTC. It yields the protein CASSLILGAGGEQFF.

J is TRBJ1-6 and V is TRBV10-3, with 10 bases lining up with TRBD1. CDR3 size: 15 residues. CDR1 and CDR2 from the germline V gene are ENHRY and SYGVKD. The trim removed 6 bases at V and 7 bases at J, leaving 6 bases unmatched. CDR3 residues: CAIRTGTGDNSPLHF. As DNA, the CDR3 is TGTGCCATCAGAACCGGGACAGGGGACAATTCACCCCTCCACTTT.

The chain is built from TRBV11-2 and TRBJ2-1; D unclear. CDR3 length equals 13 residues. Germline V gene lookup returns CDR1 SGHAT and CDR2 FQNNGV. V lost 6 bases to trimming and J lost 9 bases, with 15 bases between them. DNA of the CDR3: TGTGCCAGCAGGTCCCTCCGTAGAGGTGAGCAGTTCTTC. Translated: CASRSLRRGEQFF.

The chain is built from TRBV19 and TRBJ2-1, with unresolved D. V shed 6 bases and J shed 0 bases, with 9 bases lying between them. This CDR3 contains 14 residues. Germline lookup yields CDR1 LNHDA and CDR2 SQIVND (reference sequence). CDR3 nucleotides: TGTGCCAGTAGAGAGAGAAGCTCCTACAATGAGCAGTTCTTC. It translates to CASRERSSYNEQFF.

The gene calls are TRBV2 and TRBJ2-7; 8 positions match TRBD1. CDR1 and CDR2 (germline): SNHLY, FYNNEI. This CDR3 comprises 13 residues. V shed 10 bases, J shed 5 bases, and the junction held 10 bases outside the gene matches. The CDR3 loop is CATGSDRAHEQYF. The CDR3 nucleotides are TGTGCCACGGGCTCGGACAGGGCCCACGAGCAGTACTTC.